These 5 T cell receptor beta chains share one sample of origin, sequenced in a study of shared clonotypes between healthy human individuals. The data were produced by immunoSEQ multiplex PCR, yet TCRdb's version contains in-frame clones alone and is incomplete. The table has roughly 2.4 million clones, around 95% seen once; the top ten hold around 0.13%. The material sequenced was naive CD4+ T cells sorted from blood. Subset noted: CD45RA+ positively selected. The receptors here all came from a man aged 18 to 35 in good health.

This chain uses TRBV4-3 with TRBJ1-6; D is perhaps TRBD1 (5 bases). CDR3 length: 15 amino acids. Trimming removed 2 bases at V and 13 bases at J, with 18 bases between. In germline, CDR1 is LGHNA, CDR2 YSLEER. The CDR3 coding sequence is TGCGCCAGCAGCCAACTCTCGCGGGGCCTCTGGCCCCTCCACTTT. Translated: CASSQLSRGLWPLHF.

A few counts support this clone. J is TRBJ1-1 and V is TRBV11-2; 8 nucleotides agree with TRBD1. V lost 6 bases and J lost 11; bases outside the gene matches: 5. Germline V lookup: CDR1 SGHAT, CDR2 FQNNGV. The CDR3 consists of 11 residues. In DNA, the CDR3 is TGTGCCAGCAGACAGGGACAGGAGGCTTTCTTT. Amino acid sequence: CASRQGQEAFF.

The CDR3 nucleotides read TGTGCCAGCAGTTTACAAAGGGGTGAAGCTTTCTTT. Its translation: CASSLQRGEAFF. The chain recombines TRBV28 with TRBJ1-1; perhaps TRBD1 as D (5 bases). CDR1 MDHEN and CDR2 SYDVKM come from the germline V gene. V was trimmed by 2 bases and J by 7 bases, leaving 8 bases between them. The CDR3 runs to 12 residues.

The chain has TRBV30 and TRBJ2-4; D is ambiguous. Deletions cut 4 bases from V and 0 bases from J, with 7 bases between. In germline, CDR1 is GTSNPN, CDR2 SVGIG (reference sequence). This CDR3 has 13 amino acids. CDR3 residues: CAWTALAKNIQYF. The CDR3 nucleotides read TGTGCCTGGACAGCACTAGCCAAAAACATTCAGTACTTC. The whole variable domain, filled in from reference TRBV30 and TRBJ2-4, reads SQTIHQWPATLVQPVGSPLSLECTVEGTSNPNLYWYRQAAGRGLQLLFYSVGIGQISSEVPQNLSASRPQDRQFILSSKKLLLSDSGFYLCAWTALAKNIQYFGAGTRLSVL.

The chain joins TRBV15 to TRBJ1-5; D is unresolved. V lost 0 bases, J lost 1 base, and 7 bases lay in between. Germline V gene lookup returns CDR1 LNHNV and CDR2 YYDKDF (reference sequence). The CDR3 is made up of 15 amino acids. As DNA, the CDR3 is TGTGCCACCAGCAGAGACCAGTACAGCAATCAGCCCCAGCATTTT. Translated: CATSRDQYSNQPQHF.